Shown below are 5 T cell receptor beta chains from a single sample sequenced in a study of beta chain features in type 1 diabetes. TCRB transcripts that were expressed got sequenced, as all of the isolated RNA had been reverse transcribed. Sequencing used immunoSEQ multiplex PCR; TCRdb keeps in-frame clones, though not all of them. The table includes nearly 350,000 clones, 7.5% to 9% detected once. The sequenced sample consisted of central memory CD4+ T cells from blood. The receptor source for this set is a woman aged 18-35 years in good health.

The chain couples TRBV10-3 to TRBJ2-1; D call uncertain. CDR3 length: 12 residues. V was trimmed by 0 bases and J by 9 bases, leaving 6 bases between them. Germline CDR1 reads ENHRY; CDR2 reads SYGVKD. In nucleotides, the CDR3 is TGTGCCATCAGTGAGTCGGGCATTGAGCAGTTCTTC. Translated: CAISESGIEQFF.

This clone showed up just a few times. The CDR3 is CAIRPSGSHEQYF. CDR3 DNA sequence: TGTGCCATCAGGCCTAGCGGGAGTCACGAGCAGTACTTC. The chain carries TRBV10-3 and TRBJ2-7; 10 nucleotides agree with TRBD2. Trimming took 6 bases from V and 5 from J; bases not matched to a gene: 4. This CDR3 region has 13 residues. Per the germline V gene, CDR1 is ENHRY and CDR2 is SYGVKD.

This chain joins TRBV18 and TRBJ2-3; no definite D call. Trimming took 6 bases from V and 6 from J, leaving 13 bases between them. The CDR3 is made up of 13 amino acids. CDR1 and CDR2 (germline): KGHSH, LQKENI. CDR3 region: CASSGNSGDTQYF. CDR3 bases: TGTGCCAGCTCTGGGAATAGTGGGGATACGCAGTATTTT.

This clone was counted between two and nine times. This rearrangement joins TRBV19 to TRBJ1-5; D is perhaps TRBD1 (5 bases). V was pared by 9 bases and J by 7 bases, with 16 bases between. Per the germline V gene, CDR1 is LNHDA and CDR2 is SQIVND (reference sequence). The CDR3 has 13 residues. For the CDR3, the DNA is TGTGCCAGCCAGCAGGGTGTGTTGCAGCCCCAGCATTTT. This translates into CASQQGVLQPQHF.

In this sample, this clone turned up many times. The chain links TRBV9 to TRBJ1-4, with D maybe TRBD1 (5 bases). Trimming stripped 0 bases from V and 6 bases from J, with 15 bases between. The CDR3 extends over 16 amino acids. Germline V CDR1 and CDR2: SGDLS, YYNGEE. The CDR3, as DNA: TGTGCCAGCAGCGTAGGGGGAGCGGGAGGGGATGAAAAACTGTTTTTT. Its translation is CASSVGGAGGDEKLFF.